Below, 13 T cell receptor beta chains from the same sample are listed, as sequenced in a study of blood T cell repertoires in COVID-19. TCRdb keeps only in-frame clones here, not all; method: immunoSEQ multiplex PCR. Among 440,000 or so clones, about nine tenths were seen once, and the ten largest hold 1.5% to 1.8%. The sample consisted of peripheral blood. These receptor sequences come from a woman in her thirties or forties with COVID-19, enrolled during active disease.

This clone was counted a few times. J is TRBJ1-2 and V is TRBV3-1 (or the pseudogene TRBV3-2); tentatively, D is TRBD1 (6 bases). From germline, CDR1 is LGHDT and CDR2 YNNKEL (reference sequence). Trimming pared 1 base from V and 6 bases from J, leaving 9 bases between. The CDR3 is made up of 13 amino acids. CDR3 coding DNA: TGTGCCAGCAGCCAAGTTGGACAGCATGGCTACACCTTC. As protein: CASSQVGQHGYTF.

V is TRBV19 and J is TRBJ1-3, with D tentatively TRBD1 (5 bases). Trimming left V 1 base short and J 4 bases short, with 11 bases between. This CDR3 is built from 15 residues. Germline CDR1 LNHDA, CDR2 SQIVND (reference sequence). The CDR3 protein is CASSIGGLGGNTIYF. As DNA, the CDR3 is TGTGCCAGTAGTATAGGGGGACTTGGCGGAAACACCATATATTTT.

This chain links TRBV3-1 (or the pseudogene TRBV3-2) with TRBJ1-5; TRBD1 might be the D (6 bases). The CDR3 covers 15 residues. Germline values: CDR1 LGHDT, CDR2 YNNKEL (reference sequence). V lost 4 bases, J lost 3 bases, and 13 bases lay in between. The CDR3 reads CASSPTGNYNQPQHF. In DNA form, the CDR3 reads TGTGCCAGCAGCCCAACAGGGAACTACAATCAGCCCCAGCATTTT.

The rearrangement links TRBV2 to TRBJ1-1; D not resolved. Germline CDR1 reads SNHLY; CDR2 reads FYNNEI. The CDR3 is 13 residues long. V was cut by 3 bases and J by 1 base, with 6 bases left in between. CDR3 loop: CASSDYGNTEAFF. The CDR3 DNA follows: TGTGCCAGCAGTGATTACGGGAACACTGAAGCTTTCTTT.

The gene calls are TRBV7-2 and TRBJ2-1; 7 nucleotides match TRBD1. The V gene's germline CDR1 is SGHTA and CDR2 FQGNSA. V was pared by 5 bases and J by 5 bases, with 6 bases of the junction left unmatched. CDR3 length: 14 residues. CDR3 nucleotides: TGTGCCAGCAGCCTAGACAGGGCGAACAATGAGCAGTTCTTC. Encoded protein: CASSLDRANNEQFF.

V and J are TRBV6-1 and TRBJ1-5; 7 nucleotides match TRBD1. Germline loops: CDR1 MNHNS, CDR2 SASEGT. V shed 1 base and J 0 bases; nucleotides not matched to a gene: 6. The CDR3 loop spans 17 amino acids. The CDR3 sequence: CASSEVGRGYSNQPQHF. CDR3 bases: TGTGCCAGCAGTGAAGTGGGCAGGGGGTATAGCAATCAGCCCCAGCATTTT.

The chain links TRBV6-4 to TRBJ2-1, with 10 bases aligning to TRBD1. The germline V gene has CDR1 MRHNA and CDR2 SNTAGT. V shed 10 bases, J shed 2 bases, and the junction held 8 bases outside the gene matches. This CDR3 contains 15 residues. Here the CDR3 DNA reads TGTGCCACCCGACGGACAGGGGGTCCCTACAATGAGCAGTTCTTC. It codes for CATRRTGGPYNEQFF.

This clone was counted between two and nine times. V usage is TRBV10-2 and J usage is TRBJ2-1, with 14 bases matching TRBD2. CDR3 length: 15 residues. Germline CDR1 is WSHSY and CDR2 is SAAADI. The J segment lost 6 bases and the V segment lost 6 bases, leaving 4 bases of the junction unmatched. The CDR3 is CASREGLAGVNEQFF. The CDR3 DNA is TGCGCCAGCAGAGAGGGACTAGCGGGAGTCAATGAGCAGTTCTTC.

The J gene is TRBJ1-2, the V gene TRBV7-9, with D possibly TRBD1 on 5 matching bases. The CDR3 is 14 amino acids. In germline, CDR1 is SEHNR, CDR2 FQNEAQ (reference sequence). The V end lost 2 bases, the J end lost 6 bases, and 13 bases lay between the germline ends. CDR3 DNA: TGTGCCAGCAGCTTAAATGGGGGGTTGGATGGCTACACCTTC. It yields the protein CASSLNGGLDGYTF.

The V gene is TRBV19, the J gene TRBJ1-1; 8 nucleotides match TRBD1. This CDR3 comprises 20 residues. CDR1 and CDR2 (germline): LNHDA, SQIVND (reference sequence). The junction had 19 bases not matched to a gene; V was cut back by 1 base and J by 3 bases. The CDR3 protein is CASSIGGFGTGFGQDTEAFF. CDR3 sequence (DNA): TGTGCCAGTAGTATAGGAGGCTTCGGGACAGGATTCGGGCAGGACACTGAAGCTTTCTTT.

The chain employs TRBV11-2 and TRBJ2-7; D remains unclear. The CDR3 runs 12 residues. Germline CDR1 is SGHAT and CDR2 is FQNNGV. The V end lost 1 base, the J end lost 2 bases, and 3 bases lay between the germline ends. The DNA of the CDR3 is TGTGCCAGCAGCTTAGTTACCTACGAGCAGTACTTC. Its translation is CASSLVTYEQYF.

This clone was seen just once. The CDR3 loop is CASSRTGGAGTEAFF. In DNA, the CDR3 is TGTGCCAGCAGCCGAACAGGGGGCGCGGGCACTGAAGCTTTCTTT. This chain links TRBV7-3 with TRBJ1-1, with 9 bases fitting TRBD1. The V gene end was trimmed by 5 bases and the J gene end by 4 bases; junction bases not matched to a gene: 8. Germline V gene data show CDR1 as SGHTA and CDR2 as FQGTGA. CDR3 length equals 15 residues.

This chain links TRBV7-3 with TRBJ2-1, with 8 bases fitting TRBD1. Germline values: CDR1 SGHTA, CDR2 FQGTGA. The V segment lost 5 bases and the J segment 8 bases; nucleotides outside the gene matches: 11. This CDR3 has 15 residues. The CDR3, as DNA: TGTGCCAGCAGCCTCACGGACAGGGTTGGCCATGAGCAGTTCTTC. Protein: CASSLTDRVGHEQFF.